The 4 T cell receptor beta chains in this list originate from one sample, sequenced in a study of response to subunit inactivated influenza vaccine. In TCRdb, the RT-PCR reads were re-called with MiXCR into one record per CDR3 protein. The repertoire holds 650,000 to 700,000 distinct CDR3 sequences, with 15% to 18% as singletons. The sequences come from PBMCs from blood, collected about 11 days after vaccination. These receptors were taken from a man aged 50 or older who received an inactivated influenza vaccine.

This clonotype was counted between two and nine times. The V gene is TRBV5-1, the J gene TRBJ1-4; D unclear. Looked up from germline, CDR1 is SGHRS and CDR2 is YFSETQ. This CDR3 contains 16 residues. Trimming shortened V by 2 bases and J by 3 bases, and 14 bases separated the two germline ends. CDR3 amino acids: CASSFGERASNEKLFF. DNA of the CDR3: TGCGCCAGCAGCTTTGGAGAGAGGGCTTCTAATGAAAAACTGTTTTTT.

This clonotype was detected many times. The chain recombines TRBV5-1 with TRBJ1-4; 7 bases are shared with TRBD1. Germline V CDR1 and CDR2: SGHRS, YFSETQ. The CDR3 is made up of 15 amino acids. Trimming took 0 bases from V and 5 from J; bases not matched to a gene: 4. The CDR3 protein is CASSLVPGQNEKLFF. The CDR3 nucleotides read TGCGCCAGCAGCTTGGTTCCGGGACAGAATGAAAAACTGTTTTTT.

In its sample, this clonotype was seen a few times. J is TRBJ2-4 and V is TRBV11-2; weak D call: TRBD1 (5 bases). The germline V gene has CDR1 SGHAT and CDR2 FQNNGV. There are 18 residues in the CDR3. V was trimmed by 3 bases and J by 0 bases, leaving 18 bases between them. The CDR3 nucleotides are TGTGCCAGCAGCTTTGATGTTTCAGGGCTTGGAGCCAAAAACATTCAGTACTTC. Translation: CASSFDVSGLGAKNIQYF.

Details on this clonotype: This clone may be a read error of a much larger clone one base away. CDR3 sequence: CASLGQQRGLAAPATNNEQFF. CDR3 nucleotide sequence: TGTGCCAGCTTGGGACAGCAAAGGGGACTAGCGGCCCCCGCTACGAACAATGAGCAGTTCTTC. The chain uses TRBV18 and TRBJ2-1, with TRBD2 matching over 11 bases. Losses at the gene ends were 7 bases for V and 5 bases for J; bases not matched to a gene: 25. Germline V gene lookup returns CDR1 KGHSH and CDR2 LQKENI. This CDR3 is 21 amino acids long.